This TCR beta chain was retrieved from a study of blood T cell repertoires in COVID-19. On the study more broadly: Samples came from the United States, Italy and Spain, spanning acute and convalescent COVID-19. PBMCs, B-cell-depleted T cells, or T cells provided the cDNA or gDNA that made up the material.

The CDR3 is 17 residues long. During active infection, Seattle patients enrolled and were then monitored through disease. Study processing details: Amplifying reference gene primers gave estimates of nucleated cell counts. Assay used: immunoSEQ multiplex PCR; TCRdb lists only in-frame clones, some missing. V, J and clone size are those of that table, while D and trimming were read from the DNA. Of a few hundred thousand clones in the sample, approximately 86% were seen once. This clone was observed once. This receptor was taken from a woman aged 60-70 years with COVID-19, enrolled during active disease. The rearrangement joins TRBV21-1 to TRBJ2-5; TRBD1, the D gene given by the table, was not confirmed from the DNA. TRBV21-1 is classified as a pseudogene. Sequenced material: peripheral blood. CDR3 in DNA: TGTGCCAGCAGCAAATTAGCGCCTCAGGGGGACCAAGAGACCCAGTACTTC. Its protein is CASSKLAPQGDQETQYF.